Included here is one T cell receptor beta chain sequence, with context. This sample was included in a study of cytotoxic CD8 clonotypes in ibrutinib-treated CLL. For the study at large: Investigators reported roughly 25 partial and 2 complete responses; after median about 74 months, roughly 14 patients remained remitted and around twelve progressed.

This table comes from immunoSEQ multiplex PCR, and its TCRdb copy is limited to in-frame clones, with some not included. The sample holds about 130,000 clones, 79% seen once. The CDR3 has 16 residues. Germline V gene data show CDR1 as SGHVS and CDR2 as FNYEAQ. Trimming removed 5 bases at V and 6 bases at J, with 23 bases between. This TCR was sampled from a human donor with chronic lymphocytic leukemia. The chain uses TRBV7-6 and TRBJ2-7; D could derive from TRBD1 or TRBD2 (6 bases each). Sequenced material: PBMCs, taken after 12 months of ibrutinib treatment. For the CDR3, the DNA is TGTGCCAGCAGCCTAAGACGGAGGGACAAGTTGAGCGAGCAGTACTTC. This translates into CASSLRRRDKLSEQYF.